This T cell receptor beta chain comes out of a study of blood T cell repertoires in COVID-19. Turning to the study itself: Researchers got acute and convalescent COVID-19 samples from the United States, Italy and Spain. The cDNA or gDNA used as material had been derived from T cells, B-cell-depleted T cells, or PBMCs.

V was pared by 6 bases and J by 1 base, with 12 bases between. The CDR3 covers 14 residues. Germline assignment: CDR1 MNHEY and CDR2 SVGEGT. Repertoires were generated with immunoSEQ multiplex PCR, while TCRdb's copy carries only in-frame clones and drops some. The table has 120,000 to 150,000 clones, 80% to 85% seen once. Sequencing was carried out using peripheral blood. This TCR derives from a human donor in a cohort sampled during active COVID-19. The gene calls are TRBV6-2 or TRBV6-3 and TRBJ2-5; the D gene is possibly TRBD1 (6 bases). In nucleotides, the CDR3 is TGTGCCAGCAGCCCCGCCAGGGGCCAAGAGACCCAGTACTTC. Translating it yields CASSPARGQETQYF.